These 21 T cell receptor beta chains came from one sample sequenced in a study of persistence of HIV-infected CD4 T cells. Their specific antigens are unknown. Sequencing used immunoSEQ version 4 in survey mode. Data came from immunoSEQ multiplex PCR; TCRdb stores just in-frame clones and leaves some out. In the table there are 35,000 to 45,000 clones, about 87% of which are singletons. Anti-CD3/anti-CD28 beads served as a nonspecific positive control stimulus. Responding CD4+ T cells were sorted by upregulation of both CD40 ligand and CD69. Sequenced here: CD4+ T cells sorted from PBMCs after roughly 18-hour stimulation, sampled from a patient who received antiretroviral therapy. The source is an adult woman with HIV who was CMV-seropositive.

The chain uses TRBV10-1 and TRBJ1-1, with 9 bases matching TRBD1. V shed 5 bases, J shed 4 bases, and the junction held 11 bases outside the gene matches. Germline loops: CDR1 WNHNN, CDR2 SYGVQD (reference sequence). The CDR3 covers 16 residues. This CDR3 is CASSPLTGGRATEAFF. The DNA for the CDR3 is TGCGCCAGCAGTCCTTTGACAGGGGGGAGAGCCACTGAAGCTTTCTTT.

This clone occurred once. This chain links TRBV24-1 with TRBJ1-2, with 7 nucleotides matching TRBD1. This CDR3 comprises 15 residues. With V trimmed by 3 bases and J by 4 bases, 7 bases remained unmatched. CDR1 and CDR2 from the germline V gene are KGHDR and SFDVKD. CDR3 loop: CATSDRQGGVYGYTF. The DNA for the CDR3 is TGTGCCACCAGTGATCGACAGGGAGGGGTCTATGGCTACACCTTC.

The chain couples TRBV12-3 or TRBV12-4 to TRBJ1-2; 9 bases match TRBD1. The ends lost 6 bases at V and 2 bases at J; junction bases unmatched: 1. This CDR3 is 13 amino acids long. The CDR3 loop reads CASRGQGNYGYTF. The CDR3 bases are TGTGCCAGCAGGGGACAGGGCAACTATGGCTACACCTTC.

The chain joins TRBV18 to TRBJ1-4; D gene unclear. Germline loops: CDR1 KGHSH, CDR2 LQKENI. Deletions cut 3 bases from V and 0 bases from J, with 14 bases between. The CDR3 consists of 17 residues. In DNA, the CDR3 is TGTGCCAGCTCACCCGGGGTTCGGGAAGCAACTAATGAAAAACTGTTTTTT. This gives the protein CASSPGVREATNEKLFF.

Here the CDR3 DNA reads TGTGCCAGCAGACCCCGGGACAGGGGGCGTATTGGTGGTGAGCAGTTCTTC. It specifies CASRPRDRGRIGGEQFF. The chain joins TRBV7-8 to TRBJ2-1; 12 positions match TRBD1. This CDR3 contains 17 residues. Germline V gives CDR1 SGHVS, CDR2 FQNEAQ. J lost 9 bases, V lost 6 bases, and 15 bases had no gene match.

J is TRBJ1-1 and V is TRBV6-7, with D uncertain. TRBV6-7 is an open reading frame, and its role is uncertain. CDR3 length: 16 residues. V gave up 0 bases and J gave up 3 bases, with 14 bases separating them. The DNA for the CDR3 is TGTGCCAGCAGTTACTCCTTTAGACCTATGGACACTGAAGCTTTCTTT. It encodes CASSYSFRPMDTEAFF.

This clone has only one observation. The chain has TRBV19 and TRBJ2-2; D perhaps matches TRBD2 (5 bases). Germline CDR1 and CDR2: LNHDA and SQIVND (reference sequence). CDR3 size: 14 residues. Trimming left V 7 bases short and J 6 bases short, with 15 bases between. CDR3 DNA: TGTGCCAGTACCCTAACTAGTAGGGCCGGGGAGCTGTTTTTT. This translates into CASTLTSRAGELFF.

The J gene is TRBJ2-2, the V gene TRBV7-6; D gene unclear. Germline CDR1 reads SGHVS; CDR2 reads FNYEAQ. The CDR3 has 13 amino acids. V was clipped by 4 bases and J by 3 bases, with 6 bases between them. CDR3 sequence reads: CASSSSDTGELFF. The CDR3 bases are TGTGCCAGCAGCTCGTCGGACACCGGGGAGCTGTTTTTT.

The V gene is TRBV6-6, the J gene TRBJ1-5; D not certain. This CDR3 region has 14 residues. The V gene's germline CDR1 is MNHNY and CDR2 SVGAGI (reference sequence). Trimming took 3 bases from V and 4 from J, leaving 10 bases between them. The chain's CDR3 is CASSYLTLNQPQHF. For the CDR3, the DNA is TGTGCCAGCAGTTATTTGACCCTTAATCAGCCCCAGCATTTT.

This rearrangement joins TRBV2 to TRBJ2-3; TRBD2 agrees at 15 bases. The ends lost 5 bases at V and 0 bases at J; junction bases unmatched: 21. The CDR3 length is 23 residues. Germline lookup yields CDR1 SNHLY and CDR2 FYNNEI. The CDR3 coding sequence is TGTGCCAGCAGTATCTTACAGGGCGGACCAGGACTAGCGGGGGGGGCTAGCACAGATACGCAGTATTTT. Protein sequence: CASSILQGGPGLAGGASTDTQYF.

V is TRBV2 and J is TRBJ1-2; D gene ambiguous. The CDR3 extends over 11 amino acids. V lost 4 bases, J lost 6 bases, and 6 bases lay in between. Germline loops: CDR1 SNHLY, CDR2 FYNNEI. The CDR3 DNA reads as TGTGCCAGCAGTGTTGCTGATGGCTACACCTTC. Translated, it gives CASSVADGYTF.

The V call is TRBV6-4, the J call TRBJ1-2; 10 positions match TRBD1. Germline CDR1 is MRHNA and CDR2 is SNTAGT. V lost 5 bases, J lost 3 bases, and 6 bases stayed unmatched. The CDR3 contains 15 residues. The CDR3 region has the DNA TGTGCCAGCAGTCCGGGACAGGGGCAATACTATGGCTACACCTTC. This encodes CASSPGQGQYYGYTF.

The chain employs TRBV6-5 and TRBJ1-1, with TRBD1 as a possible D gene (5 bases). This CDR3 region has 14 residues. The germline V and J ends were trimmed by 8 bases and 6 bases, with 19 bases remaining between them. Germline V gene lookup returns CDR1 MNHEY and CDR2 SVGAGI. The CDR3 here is CASAGRILQAEAFF. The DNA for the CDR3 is TGTGCCAGCGCGGGACGGATACTCCAGGCTGAAGCTTTCTTT.

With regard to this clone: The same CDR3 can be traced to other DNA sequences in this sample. The CDR3 protein is CASSFGTGNTEAFF. The CDR3 coding sequence is TGCGCCAGCAGCTTCGGGACAGGGAACACTGAAGCTTTCTTT. The rearrangement links TRBV5-1 to TRBJ1-1, with 8 bases identical to TRBD1. The CDR3 is 14 residues long. The junction had 1 base not matched to a gene; V was cut back by 2 bases and J by 1 base. Germline V gives CDR1 SGHRS, CDR2 YFSETQ.

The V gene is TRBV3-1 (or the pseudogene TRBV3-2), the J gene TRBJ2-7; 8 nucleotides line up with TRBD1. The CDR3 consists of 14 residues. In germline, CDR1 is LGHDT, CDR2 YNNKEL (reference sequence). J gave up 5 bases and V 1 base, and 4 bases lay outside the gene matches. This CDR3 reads CASSQGGQGNEQYF. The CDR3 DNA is TGTGCCAGCAGCCAAGGTGGACAGGGCAACGAGCAGTACTTC.

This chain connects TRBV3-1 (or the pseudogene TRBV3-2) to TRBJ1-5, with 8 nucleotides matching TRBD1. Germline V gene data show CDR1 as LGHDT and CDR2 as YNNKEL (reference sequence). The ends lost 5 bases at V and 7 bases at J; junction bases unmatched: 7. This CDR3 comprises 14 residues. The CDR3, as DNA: TGTGCCAGCAGCAATGGACAGGGTGGCCAGCCCCAGCATTTT. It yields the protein CASSNGQGGQPQHF.

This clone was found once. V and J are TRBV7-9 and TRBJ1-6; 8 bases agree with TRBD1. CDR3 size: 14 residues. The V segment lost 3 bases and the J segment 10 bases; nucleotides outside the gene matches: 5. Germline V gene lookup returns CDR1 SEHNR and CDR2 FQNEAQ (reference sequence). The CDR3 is CASSLQGARSPLHF. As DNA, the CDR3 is TGTGCCAGCAGCTTGCAGGGGGCGCGATCACCCCTCCACTTT.

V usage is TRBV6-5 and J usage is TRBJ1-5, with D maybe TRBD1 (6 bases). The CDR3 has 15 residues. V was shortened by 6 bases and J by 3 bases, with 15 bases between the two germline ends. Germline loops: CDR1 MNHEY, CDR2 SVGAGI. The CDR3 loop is CASSRGPGPNQPQHF. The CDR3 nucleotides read TGTGCCAGCAGCAGGGGACCAGGGCCCAATCAGCCCCAGCATTTT.

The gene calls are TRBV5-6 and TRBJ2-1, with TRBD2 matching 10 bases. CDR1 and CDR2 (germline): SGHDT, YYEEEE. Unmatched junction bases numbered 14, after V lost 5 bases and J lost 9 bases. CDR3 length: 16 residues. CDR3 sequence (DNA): TGTGCCAGCAGTCCATTTCGTAGCGGGGGGCCGGGTGAGCAGTTCTTC. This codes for CASSPFRSGGPGEQFF.

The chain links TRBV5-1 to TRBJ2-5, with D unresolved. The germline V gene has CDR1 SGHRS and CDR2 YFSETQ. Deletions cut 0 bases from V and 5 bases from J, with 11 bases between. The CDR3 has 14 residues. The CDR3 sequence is CASSLEGFGETQYF. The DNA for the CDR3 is TGCGCCAGCAGCTTGGAAGGGTTTGGGGAGACCCAGTACTTC.

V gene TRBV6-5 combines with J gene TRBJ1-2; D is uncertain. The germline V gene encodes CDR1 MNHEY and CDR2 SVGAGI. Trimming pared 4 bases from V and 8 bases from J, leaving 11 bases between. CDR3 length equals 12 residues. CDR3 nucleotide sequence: TGTGCCAGCAGTTTGGGGTCCTACGGCTACACCTTC. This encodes CASSLGSYGYTF.